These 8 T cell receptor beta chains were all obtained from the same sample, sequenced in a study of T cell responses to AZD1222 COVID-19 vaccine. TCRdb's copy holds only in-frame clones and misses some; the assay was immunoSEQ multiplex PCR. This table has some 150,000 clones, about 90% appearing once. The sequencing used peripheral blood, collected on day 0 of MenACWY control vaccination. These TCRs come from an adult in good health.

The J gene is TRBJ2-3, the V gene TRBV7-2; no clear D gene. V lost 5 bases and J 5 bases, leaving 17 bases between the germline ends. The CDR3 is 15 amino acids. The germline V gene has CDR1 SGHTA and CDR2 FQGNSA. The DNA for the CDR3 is TGTGCCAGCAGCCCCTCGGCATCTGGGGTAGATACGCAGTATTTT. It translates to CASSPSASGVDTQYF.

CDR3: CASSHPREVPNEKLFF. Here the CDR3 DNA reads TGCGCCAGCAGCCATCCCCGGGAGGTTCCTAATGAAAAACTGTTTTTT. The chain employs TRBV4-1 and TRBJ1-4; D unresolved. This CDR3 has 16 amino acids. V was trimmed by 3 bases and J by 3 bases, leaving 14 bases between them. Germline V CDR1 and CDR2: MGHRA, YSYEKL.

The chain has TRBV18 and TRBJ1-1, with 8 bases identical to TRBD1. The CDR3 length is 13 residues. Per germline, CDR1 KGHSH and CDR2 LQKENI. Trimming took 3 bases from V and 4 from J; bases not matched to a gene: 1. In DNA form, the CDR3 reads TGTGCCAGCTCACCCGGGACAGGCACTGAAGCTTTCTTT. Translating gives CASSPGTGTEAFF.

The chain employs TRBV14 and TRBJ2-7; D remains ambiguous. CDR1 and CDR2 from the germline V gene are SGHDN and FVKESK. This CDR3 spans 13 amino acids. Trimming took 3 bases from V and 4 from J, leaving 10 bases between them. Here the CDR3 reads CASSQALRYEQYF. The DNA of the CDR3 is TGTGCCAGCAGCCAGGCATTACGGTACGAGCAGTACTTC.

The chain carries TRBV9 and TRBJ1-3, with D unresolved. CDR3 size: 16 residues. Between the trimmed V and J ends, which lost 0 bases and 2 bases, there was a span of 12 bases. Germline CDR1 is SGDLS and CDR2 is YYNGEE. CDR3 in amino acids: CASSVALLSAGNTIYF. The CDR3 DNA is TGTGCCAGCAGCGTAGCCTTACTTTCCGCTGGAAACACCATATATTTT. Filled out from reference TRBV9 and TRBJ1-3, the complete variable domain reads DSGVTQTPKHLITATGQRVTLRCSPRSGDLSVYWYQQSLDQGLQFLIQYYNGEERAKGNILERFSAQQFPDLHSELNLSSLELGDSALYFCASSVALLSAGNTIYFGEGSWLTVV.

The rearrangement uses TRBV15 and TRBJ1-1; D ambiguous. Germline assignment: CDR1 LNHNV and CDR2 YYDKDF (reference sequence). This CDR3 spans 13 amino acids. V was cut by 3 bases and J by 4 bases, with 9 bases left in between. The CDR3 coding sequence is TGTGCCACCAGCAGCCTGGTCAGCACTGAAGCTTTCTTT. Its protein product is CATSSLVSTEAFF.

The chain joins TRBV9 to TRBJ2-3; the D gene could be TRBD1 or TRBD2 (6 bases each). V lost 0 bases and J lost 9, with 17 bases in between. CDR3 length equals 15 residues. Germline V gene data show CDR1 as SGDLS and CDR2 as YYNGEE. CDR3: CASSVGVLQGGTQYF. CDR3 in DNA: TGTGCCAGCAGCGTAGGGGTATTACAGGGAGGCACGCAGTATTTT. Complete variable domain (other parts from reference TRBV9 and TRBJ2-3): DSGVTQTPKHLITATGQRVTLRCSPRSGDLSVYWYQQSLDQGLQFLIQYYNGEERAKGNILERFSAQQFPDLHSELNLSSLELGDSALYFCASSVGVLQGGTQYFGPGTRLTVL.

The CDR3, as DNA: TGTGCCAGCACGCCCCGGGACAGGGGTGGCTACACCTTC. As protein: CASTPRDRGGYTF. The chain couples TRBV6-5 to TRBJ1-2; 10 nucleotides match TRBD1. The CDR3 is 13 amino acids. V shed 7 bases, J shed 7 bases, and the junction held 6 bases outside the gene matches. From germline, CDR1 is MNHEY and CDR2 SVGAGI.